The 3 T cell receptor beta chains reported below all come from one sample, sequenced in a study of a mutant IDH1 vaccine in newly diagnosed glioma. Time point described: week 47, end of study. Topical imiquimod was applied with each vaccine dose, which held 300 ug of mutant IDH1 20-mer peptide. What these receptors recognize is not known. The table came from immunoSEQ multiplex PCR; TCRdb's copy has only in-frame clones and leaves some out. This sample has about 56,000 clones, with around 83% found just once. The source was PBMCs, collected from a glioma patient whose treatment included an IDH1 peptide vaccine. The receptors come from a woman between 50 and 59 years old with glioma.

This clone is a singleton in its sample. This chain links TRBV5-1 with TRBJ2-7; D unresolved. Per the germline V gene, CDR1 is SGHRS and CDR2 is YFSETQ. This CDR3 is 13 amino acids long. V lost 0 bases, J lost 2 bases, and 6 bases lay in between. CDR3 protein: CASSLVFTYEQYF. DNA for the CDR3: TGCGCCAGCAGCTTGGTTTTTACCTACGAGCAGTACTTC.

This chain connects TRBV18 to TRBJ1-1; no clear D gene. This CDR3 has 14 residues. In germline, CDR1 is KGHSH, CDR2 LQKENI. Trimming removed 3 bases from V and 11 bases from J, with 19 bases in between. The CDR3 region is CASSPRARTGDAFF. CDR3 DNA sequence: TGTGCCAGCTCACCCCGCGCGAGGACGGGTGACGCTTTCTTT.

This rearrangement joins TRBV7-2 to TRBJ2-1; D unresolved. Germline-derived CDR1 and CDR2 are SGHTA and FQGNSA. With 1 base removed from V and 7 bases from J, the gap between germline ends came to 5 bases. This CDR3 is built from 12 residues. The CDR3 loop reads CASSLDDNEQFF. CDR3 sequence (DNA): TGTGCCAGCAGCTTAGATGATAATGAGCAGTTCTTC.